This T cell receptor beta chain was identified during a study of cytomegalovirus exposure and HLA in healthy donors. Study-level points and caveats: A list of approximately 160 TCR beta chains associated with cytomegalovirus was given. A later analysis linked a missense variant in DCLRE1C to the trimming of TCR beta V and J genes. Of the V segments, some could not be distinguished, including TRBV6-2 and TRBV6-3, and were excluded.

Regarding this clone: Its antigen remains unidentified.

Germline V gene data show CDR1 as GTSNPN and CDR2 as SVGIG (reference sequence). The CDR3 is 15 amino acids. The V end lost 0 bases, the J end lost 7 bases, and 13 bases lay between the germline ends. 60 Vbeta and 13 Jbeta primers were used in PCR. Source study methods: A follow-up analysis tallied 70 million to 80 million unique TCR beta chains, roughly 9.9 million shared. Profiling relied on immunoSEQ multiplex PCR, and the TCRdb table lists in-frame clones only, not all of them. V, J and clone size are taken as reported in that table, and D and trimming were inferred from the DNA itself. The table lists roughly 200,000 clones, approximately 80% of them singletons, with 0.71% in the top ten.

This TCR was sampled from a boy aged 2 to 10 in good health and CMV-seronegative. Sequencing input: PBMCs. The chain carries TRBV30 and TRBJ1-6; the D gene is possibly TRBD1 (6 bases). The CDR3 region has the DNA TGTGCCTGGAGTGTACTCGACAGGAGCAATTCACCCCTCCACTTT. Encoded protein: CAWSVLDRSNSPLHF.